Following are 25 T cell receptor beta chains from one sample sequenced in a study of cytomegalovirus exposure and HLA in healthy donors. Generated by immunoSEQ multiplex PCR, the TCRdb table keeps only in-frame clones and is missing some. Of 260,000 or so clones detected, around nine tenths appear once; the ten largest clones hold around 2.6%. Sequenced sample: PBMCs. Every receptor here comes from a man aged 18 to 29 in good health and CMV-seronegative.

The chain links TRBV7-9 to TRBJ1-6; D is unclear. CDR3 length: 14 amino acids. In germline, CDR1 is SEHNR, CDR2 FQNEAQ (reference sequence). V lost 6 bases and J lost 7, with 13 bases in between. CDR3 in amino acids: CASSRTEYNSPLHF. CDR3 nucleotide sequence: TGTGCCAGCAGTCGAACAGAGTACAATTCACCCCTCCACTTT.

CDR3 amino acids: CASSRDRVNRYGYTF. CDR3 sequence (DNA): TGCGCCAGCAGCCGAGACAGGGTAAATAGATATGGCTACACCTTC. The rearrangement uses TRBV4-3 and TRBJ1-2; 7 nucleotides agree with TRBD1. Trimming took 4 bases from V and 5 from J; bases not matched to a gene: 10. Germline lookup yields CDR1 LGHNA and CDR2 YSLEER. This CDR3 is built from 15 residues.

This sequence joins TRBV7-3 and TRBJ2-2; TRBD2 might be the D (5 bases). The length of the CDR3 is 16 residues. Germline CDR1 reads SGHTA; CDR2 reads FQGTGA. Between the trimmed V and J ends, which lost 4 bases and 0 bases, there was a span of 12 bases. The CDR3 DNA reads TGTGCCAGCAGCTCCCACGGACTGACGAACACCGGGGAGCTGTTTTTT. This encodes CASSSHGLTNTGELFF.

The chain uses TRBV5-6 and TRBJ2-1, with 10 bases lining up with TRBD2. Germline CDR1 is SGHDT and CDR2 is YYEEEE. The CDR3 totals 13 residues. J lost 9 bases, V lost 4 bases, and 4 bases had no gene match. CDR3 protein: CASSPGLAVEQFF. DNA of the CDR3: TGTGCCAGCAGCCCTGGACTAGCGGTTGAGCAGTTCTTC.

The rearrangement links TRBV10-2 to TRBJ2-3; TRBD2 aligns across 9 bases. Trimming removed 4 bases from V and 3 bases from J; junction bases left unmatched: 5. The germline V gene encodes CDR1 WSHSY and CDR2 SAAADI. This CDR3 has 15 amino acids. The CDR3 DNA reads TGCGCCAGCAGTGGCGCGGGAGGGCCGACAGATACGCAGTATTTT. Translated, it gives CASSGAGGPTDTQYF.

V gene TRBV29-1 combines with J gene TRBJ2-7, with TRBD1 matching over 7 bases. CDR1 SQVTM and CDR2 ANQGSEA come from the germline V gene. The CDR3 length is 13 residues. The V segment lost 5 bases and the J segment 7 bases; nucleotides outside the gene matches: 11. The CDR3: CSVPAGGMGEQYF. The CDR3 DNA reads TGCAGCGTTCCGGCAGGGGGAATGGGAGAGCAGTACTTC.

The chain carries TRBV5-1 and TRBJ2-7; 7 bases are shared with TRBD1. The CDR3 is 15 amino acids. Germline CDR1 is SGHRS and CDR2 is YFSETQ. V gave up 0 bases and J gave up 1 base; unmatched junction bases: 4. The CDR3 nucleotides read TGCGCCAGCAGCTTGGGGACAGGAATTTCCTACGAGCAGTACTTC. Translated: CASSLGTGISYEQYF. Together with reference TRBV5-1 and TRBJ2-7, the CDR3 gives the full variable domain: KAGVTQTPRYLIKTRGQQVTLSCSPISGHRSVSWYQQTPGQGLQFLFEYFSETQRNKGNFPGRFSGRQFSNSRSEMNVSTLELGDSALYLCASSLGTGISYEQYFGPGTRLTVT.

CDR3 region: CASSRYGLDSGELFF. CDR3 sequence (DNA): TGTGCCAGCAGCCGTTATGGACTAGATTCCGGGGAGCTGTTTTTT. The chain is built from TRBV7-9 and TRBJ2-2; TRBD2 matches at 7 bases. This CDR3 is 15 amino acids long. J gave up 6 bases and V 5 bases, and 9 bases lay outside the gene matches. Per the germline V gene, CDR1 is SEHNR and CDR2 is FQNEAQ (reference sequence).

The chain has TRBV4-2 and TRBJ1-4; 10 bases line up with TRBD1. From germline, CDR1 is LGHNA and CDR2 YNFKEQ. V shed 4 bases, J shed 0 bases, and the junction held 8 bases outside the gene matches. This CDR3 spans 18 amino acids. CDR3 in amino acids: CASSPGADRGTTNEKLFF. CDR3 DNA sequence: TGTGCCAGCAGCCCTGGGGCGGACAGGGGGACAACTAATGAAAAACTGTTTTTT.

V usage is TRBV7-9 and J usage is TRBJ2-7, with D uncertain. Germline CDR1 reads SEHNR; CDR2 reads FQNEAQ (reference sequence). The CDR3 runs to 13 residues. V was cut by 7 bases and J by 1 base, with 11 bases left in between. CDR3 DNA sequence: TGTGCCAGCACCCGGTCCGGTTCCTACGAGCAGTACTTC. Protein product: CASTRSGSYEQYF.

V and J are TRBV4-1 and TRBJ2-5; 7 bases fit TRBD1. This CDR3 has 16 amino acids. CDR1 is MGHRA and CDR2 is YSYEKL in the germline V gene. The junction had 10 bases not matched to a gene; V was cut back by 3 bases and J by 3 bases. The CDR3 loop is CASSHDKLQGEETQYF. In DNA, the CDR3 is TGCGCCAGCAGCCACGACAAACTCCAGGGGGAAGAGACCCAGTACTTC.

This clone came up a few times. The chain employs TRBV10-2 and TRBJ2-7; D is unclear. V lost 9 bases to trimming and J lost 2 bases, with 14 bases between them. The CDR3 spans 13 residues. The germline gives CDR1 WSHSY, CDR2 SAAADI. The CDR3, as DNA: TGCGCCAGTACTAAGGCAGAGACCTACGAGCAGTACTTC. Amino acid sequence: CASTKAETYEQYF.

The rearrangement links TRBV5-6 to TRBJ2-7, with D possibly matching TRBD1 (7 bases). Trimming stripped 4 bases from V and 12 bases from J, with 29 bases between. Germline V gene sequence: CDR1 SGHDT, CDR2 YYEEEE. The CDR3 spans 16 residues. The CDR3 region has the DNA TGTGCCAGCAGCCGCGCGACAGGGAGCTCGCCTACTAGCACGTACTTC. It yields the protein CASSRATGSSPTSTYF.

This clone is a singleton in its sample. The gene calls are TRBV28 and TRBJ2-7; 7 positions agree with TRBD2. This CDR3 is 18 amino acids long. Per germline, CDR1 MDHEN and CDR2 SYDVKM. The ends lost 5 bases at V and 6 bases at J; junction bases unmatched: 22. The CDR3 DNA sequence: TGTGCCAGCAGTCCGCCAAAACCGGGAAAAATGGGGGGGTTCGAGCAGTACTTC. Its protein is CASSPPKPGKMGGFEQYF.

CDR3 in amino acids: CASSLAGVRDTDTQYF. The CDR3 DNA sequence: TGTGCCAGCAGTCTAGCGGGAGTGAGGGACACAGATACGCAGTATTTT. This chain links TRBV28 with TRBJ2-3; 10 bases map to TRBD2. The CDR3 sequence is 16 residues long. V shed 5 bases and J 2 bases; nucleotides not matched to a gene: 7. Germline V gene lookup returns CDR1 MDHEN and CDR2 SYDVKM.

This chain connects TRBV9 to TRBJ1-2; weak D call: TRBD1 (5 bases). This CDR3 has 13 residues. Germline V gene lookup returns CDR1 SGDLS and CDR2 YYNGEE. V lost 3 bases, J lost 10 bases, and 16 bases lay in between. The CDR3 nucleotides read TGTGCCAGCAGCGCGGTCGGCAGGGATGTCTACACCTTC. Its translation: CASSAVGRDVYTF.

The chain combines TRBV4-2 with TRBJ2-7; 8 nucleotides align to TRBD2. The germline V gene has CDR1 LGHNA and CDR2 YNFKEQ. CDR3 length: 16 residues. With 2 bases clipped from V and 2 bases from J, the junction kept 8 bases outside the gene matches. CDR3 loop: CASSQLGNGRAYEQYF. The CDR3, as DNA: TGTGCCAGCAGCCAACTGGGGAACGGGAGGGCCTACGAGCAGTACTTC.

This chain connects TRBV28 to TRBJ2-3; D is perhaps TRBD1 (5 bases). The V gene lost 3 bases and the J gene lost 0 bases, with 13 bases spanning the gap. Germline V gene sequence: CDR1 MDHEN, CDR2 SYDVKM. CDR3 size: 16 residues. The CDR3 here is CASSLWAGPSTDTQYF. CDR3 coding DNA: TGTGCCAGCAGTTTGTGGGCAGGGCCTAGCACAGATACGCAGTATTTT.

The gene calls are TRBV19 and TRBJ2-2; TRBD1 matches 7 bases. The CDR3 is 14 residues long. Trimming at V came to 10 bases and at J to 4 bases, leaving 9 bases not matched to a gene. Germline lookup yields CDR1 LNHDA and CDR2 SQIVND (reference sequence). CDR3 DNA sequence: TGTGCCACTAACGACAGGGATTCCACCGGGGAGCTGTTTTTT. This sequence encodes CATNDRDSTGELFF.

V is TRBV5-1 and J is TRBJ1-2; D is unresolved. The CDR3 spans 13 residues. Trimming shortened V by 3 bases and J by 7 bases, and 13 bases separated the two germline ends. Looked up from germline, CDR1 is SGHRS and CDR2 is YFSETQ. Here the CDR3 DNA reads TGCGCCAGCAGCTCCGAGATTAATCGTGGCTACACCTTC. Translated, it gives CASSSEINRGYTF.

The V and J genes are TRBV27 and TRBJ2-3; D might be TRBD1 (5 bases). V was clipped by 3 bases and J by 9 bases, with 16 bases between them. The CDR3 has 14 residues. From germline, CDR1 is MNHEY and CDR2 SMNVEV (reference sequence). Here the CDR3 reads CASSFDRFSPTQYF. CDR3 nucleotide sequence: TGTGCCAGCAGTTTTGACAGATTTAGTCCCACGCAGTATTTT.

J is TRBJ1-4 and V is TRBV20-1; D might be TRBD1 (5 bases). V was trimmed by 0 bases and J by 15 bases, leaving 11 bases between them. Germline CDR1 is DFQATT and CDR2 is SNEGSKA (reference sequence). This CDR3 has 11 residues. Here the CDR3 reads CSARDPPGVFF. DNA of the CDR3: TGCAGTGCTAGAGATCCCCCGGGGGTGTTTTTT.

V gene TRBV21-1 combines with J gene TRBJ1-1; the D call of TRBD1 is as the table states it, not checked on the DNA. TRBV21-1 is a documented pseudogene. CDR3 length: 15 amino acids. CDR3 sequence (DNA): TGTGCCAGCAGCAAAGAAGAGGACAGTTACACTGAAGCTTTCTTT. Its protein is CASSKEEDSYTEAFF.

The V and J genes are TRBV7-3 and TRBJ2-2; 11 nucleotides match TRBD1. V lost 1 base and J lost 0; bases outside the gene matches: 7. Germline loops: CDR1 SGHTA, CDR2 FQGTGA. This CDR3 contains 19 residues. CDR3 amino acids: CASSLRLDRGLPNTGELFF. Here the CDR3 DNA reads TGTGCCAGCAGCTTAAGGCTGGACAGGGGGCTTCCGAACACCGGGGAGCTGTTTTTT.

This clone was counted only a few times. The V and J genes are TRBV29-1 and TRBJ1-2; no definite D call. V dropped 4 bases and J dropped 3 bases, with 12 bases sitting between them. This CDR3 contains 13 residues. Per germline, CDR1 SQVTM and CDR2 ANQGSEA. The chain's CDR3 is CSVGEGLDYGYTF. DNA of the CDR3: TGCAGCGTTGGCGAGGGTTTGGACTATGGCTACACCTTC.